The present entry profiles one TCR beta chain with its context. The CDR3 runs 17 residues. V shed 4 bases, J shed 1 base, and the junction held 6 bases outside the gene matches. Germline-derived CDR1 and CDR2 are SGHTA and FQGTGA. The entry originates in a study of blood T cell repertoires in COVID-19. Background on the study: Both acute and convalescent COVID-19 samples were obtained from the United States, Italy and Spain. PBMCs, B-cell-depleted T cells, or T cells were the source of the cDNA or gDNA that made up the material.

Authors' analysis steps: Estimated nucleated cell counts came from reference gene primer amplification. Assay used: immunoSEQ multiplex PCR; TCRdb lists only in-frame clones, some missing. From that table come the V and J calls and clone size; the DNA was used to work out D and trimming. The table shows around 100,000 clones, with roughly 87% occurring only once. This receptor was taken from a woman aged 80 or over in a cohort sampled during active COVID-19. The sample was peripheral blood. The rearrangement links TRBV7-3 to TRBJ2-6, with 8 bases aligning to TRBD1. CDR3 sequence: CASSSGQGLSGANVLTF. The DNA for the CDR3 is TGTGCCAGCAGCTCAGGACAGGGTCTATCTGGGGCCAACGTCCTGACTTTC.